This T cell receptor (beta chain) was sequenced during a study of blood T cell repertoires in COVID-19. Per the original methods: Nucleated cell number was recorded as an estimate derived from reference gene primer amplification. Sequenced by immunoSEQ multiplex PCR; TCRdb stores in-frame clones only, minus some. Clone size and the V and J calls come from that table; the DNA yielded D and trimming. In the table there are fewer than 250,000 clones, approximately 84% of which are singletons. CDR3 size: 18 residues. The V and J ends lost 5 bases and 1 base, in that order; junction bases with no gene match: 8. Germline V gene lookup returns CDR1 PRHDT and CDR2 FYEKMQ (reference sequence).

The V call is TRBV13, the J call TRBJ2-3; 14 bases align to TRBD2. The receptor comes from a woman aged 80 or older with acute or convalescent COVID-19. The specimen was peripheral blood. The CDR3 DNA is TGTGCCAGCAGCCACGGGACTAGCGGGAGTCGAGGCACAGATACGCAGTATTTT. Residues: CASSHGTSGSRGTDTQYF.